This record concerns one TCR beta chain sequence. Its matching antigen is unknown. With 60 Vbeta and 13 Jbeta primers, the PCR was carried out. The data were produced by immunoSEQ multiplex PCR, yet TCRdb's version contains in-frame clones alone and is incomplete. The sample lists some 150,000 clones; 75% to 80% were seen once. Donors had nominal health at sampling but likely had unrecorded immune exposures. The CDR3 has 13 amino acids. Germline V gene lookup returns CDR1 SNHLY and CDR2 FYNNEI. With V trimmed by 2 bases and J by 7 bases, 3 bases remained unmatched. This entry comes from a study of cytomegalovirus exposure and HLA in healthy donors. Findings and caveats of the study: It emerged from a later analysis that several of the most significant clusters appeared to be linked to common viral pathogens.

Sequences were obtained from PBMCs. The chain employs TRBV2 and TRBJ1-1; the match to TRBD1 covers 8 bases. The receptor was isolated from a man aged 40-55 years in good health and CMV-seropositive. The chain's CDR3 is CASSEWDRLEAFF. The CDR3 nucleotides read TGTGCCAGCAGTGAATGGGACAGGCTTGAAGCTTTCTTT.